This TCR beta chain was identified in a study of blood T cell repertoires in COVID-19. Profiled with immunoSEQ multiplex PCR; TCRdb holds only in-frame clones, not every one. The sample holds under 400,000 clones; roughly 89% are singletons and the top ten take 3.9%. V lost 4 bases and J 1 base, leaving 12 bases between the germline ends. The CDR3 has 14 amino acids. Germline V gene sequence: CDR1 SGHDT, CDR2 YYEEEE. The source is a woman aged 55-70 years with COVID-19, enrolled during active disease. The specimen was peripheral blood. The chain carries TRBV5-6 and TRBJ2-7, with D possibly being TRBD2 (5 bases). This chain's CDR3 is CASSTKRGSYEQYF. The CDR3 bases are TGTGCCAGCAGCACAAAGAGAGGGTCCTACGAGCAGTACTTC.